This is a list of T cell receptor beta chains from one sample in a study of T cell repertoires in aging, cancer and after chemotherapy. TCRdb re-analysed the multiplex PCR reads in MiXCR, keeping a single row per CDR3 protein. Among over 6,000 distinct CDR3 sequences listed, about 35% were seen once. Sequencing used blood. Receptor source: a human donor in good health. The CDR3 runs from the conserved cysteine through the conserved F or W. A D gene is named only where the DNA matches it firmly. Expanded clones get a size class; other rows say once, few or many, or leave the size out.

CDR3 protein: CASSVDGLEGYTF
CDR3 DNA: TGTGCCAGCAGCGTGGACGGCTTGGAGGGCTACACCTTC
V gene: TRBV7-2
J gene: TRBJ1-2
D gene: -
clone size: once

CDR3 protein: CSVETATSYEQYF
CDR3 DNA: TGCAGCGTTGAAACAGCCACCTCCTACGAGCAGTACTTC
V gene: TRBV29-1
J gene: TRBJ2-7
D gene: -
clone size: medium-sized

CDR3 protein: CASSLVVQTYEQYF
CDR3 DNA: TGTGCCAGCAGCTTAGTGGTACAGACCTACGAGCAGTACTTC
V gene: TRBV11-1
J gene: TRBJ2-7
D gene: -
clone size: -

CDR3 protein: CASSYVVGVYEQYF
CDR3 DNA: TGTGCCAGCAGTTACGTAGTAGGGGTTTACGAGCAGTACTTC
V gene: TRBV6-5
J gene: TRBJ2-7
D gene: -
clone size: -

CDR3 protein: CASMRTGFSYEQFF
CDR3 DNA: TGTGCCAGCATGAGGACAGGTTTCTCCTACGAGCAGTTCTTC
V gene: TRBV12-3/TRBV12-4
J gene: TRBJ2-1
D gene: TRBD1
clone size: -

CDR3 protein: CASSSGTGSYEQYF
CDR3 DNA: TGTGCCAGTAGTTCCGGGACAGGCTCCTACGAGCAGTACTTC
V gene: TRBV19
J gene: TRBJ2-7
D gene: TRBD1
clone size: medium-sized

CDR3 protein: CASSRFRQSSGNTIYF
CDR3 DNA: TGTGCCAGCAGTCGATTTAGGCAAAGCTCTGGAAACACCATATATTTT
V gene: TRBV6-4
J gene: TRBJ1-3
D gene: -
clone size: -

CDR3 protein: CATSRARSQPQHF
CDR3 DNA: TGTGCCACCAGCAGAGCTCGGAGTCAGCCCCAGCATTTT
V gene: TRBV15
J gene: TRBJ1-5
D gene: -
clone size: -

CDR3 protein: CASSEGIAQPQHF
CDR3 DNA: TGTGCCAGCAGTGAAGGTATCGCCCAGCCCCAGCATTTT
V gene: TRBV6-1
J gene: TRBJ1-5
D gene: -
clone size: -

CDR3 protein: CASSPLSGSYNEQFF
CDR3 DNA: TGTGCCAGCAGCCCCCTCTCCGGCTCCTACAATGAGCAGTTCTTC
V gene: TRBV7-2
J gene: TRBJ2-1
D gene: -
clone size: -

CDR3 protein: CASIVGTANTEAFF
CDR3 DNA: TGTGCCAGCATTGTCGGGACAGCGAACACTGAAGCTTTCTTT
V gene: TRBV6-1
J gene: TRBJ1-1
D gene: TRBD1
clone size: -

CDR3 protein: CASSFLSGSVTDTQYF
CDR3 DNA: TGTGCCAGCAGCTTTCTTAGCGGGAGCGTCACAGATACGCAGTATTTT
V gene: TRBV5-4
J gene: TRBJ2-3
D gene: TRBD2
clone size: few

CDR3 protein: CASSRWTHGKFVKQYF
CDR3 DNA: TGTGCCAGCAGTCGTTGGACCCATGGGAAGTTCGTGAAGCAGTACTTC
V gene: TRBV5-6
J gene: TRBJ2-7
D gene: -
clone size: -

CDR3 protein: CASSPQGRTQFF
CDR3 DNA: TGTGCCAGCAGCCCGCAGGGTAGGACCCAGTTCTTC
V gene: TRBV5-6
J gene: TRBJ2-1
D gene: -
clone size: -

CDR3 protein: CASSIRQRVYGYTF
CDR3 DNA: TGTGCCAGTAGTATCCGGCAGCGAGTCTATGGCTACACCTTC
V gene: TRBV19
J gene: TRBJ1-2
D gene: -
clone size: -

CDR3 protein: CASSIQGYSNQPQHF
CDR3 DNA: TGTGCCAGTAGTATTCAGGGGTATAGCAATCAGCCCCAGCATTTT
V gene: TRBV19
J gene: TRBJ1-5
D gene: -
clone size: few

CDR3 protein: CASSARDRGDEKLFF
CDR3 DNA: TGTGCCAGCAGTGCCCGGGACAGGGGGGACGAAAAACTGTTTTTT
V gene: TRBV12-3/TRBV12-4
J gene: TRBJ1-4
D gene: TRBD1
clone size: few

CDR3 protein: CASTPTGQGGNQPQHF
CDR3 DNA: TGTGCCAGCACCCCGACTGGACAGGGCGGCAATCAGCCCCAGCATTTT
V gene: TRBV6-5
J gene: TRBJ1-5
D gene: TRBD1
clone size: -

CDR3 protein: CASSRTAPPSYNEQFF
CDR3 DNA: TGTGCCAGCAGCCGGACAGCGCCGCCCTCCTACAATGAGCAGTTCTTC
V gene: TRBV7-2
J gene: TRBJ2-1
D gene: -
clone size: -

CDR3 protein: CASSLVGDLGTQYF
CDR3 DNA: TGTGCCAGCAGCTTAGTGGGAGACTTGGGGACCCAGTACTTC
V gene: TRBV7-2
J gene: TRBJ2-5
D gene: -
clone size: few

CDR3 protein: CATSRGTGPQVPPQHF
CDR3 DNA: TGTGCCACCAGCAGAGGCACCGGGCCACAGGTTCCGCCCCAGCATTTT
V gene: TRBV15
J gene: TRBJ1-5
D gene: -
clone size: -

CDR3 protein: CASMGAAGPSGNTIYF
CDR3 DNA: TGTGCCAGTATGGGGGCGGCAGGTCCCTCTGGAAACACCATATATTTT
V gene: TRBV19
J gene: TRBJ1-3
D gene: -
clone size: -

CDR3 protein: CASSYKENTEAFF
CDR3 DNA: TGTGCCAGCAGTTACAAGGAGAACACTGAAGCTTTCTTT
V gene: TRBV6-2/TRBV6-3
J gene: TRBJ1-1
D gene: -
clone size: -

CDR3 protein: CASSRIGDPINEKLFF
CDR3 DNA: TGCGCCAGCAGCCGCATAGGAGATCCTATAAATGAAAAACTGTTTTTT
V gene: TRBV5-1
J gene: TRBJ1-4
D gene: -
clone size: few

CDR3 protein: CASSLDRAVNSPLHF
CDR3 DNA: TGCGCCAGCAGCTTGGACAGGGCCGTTAATTCACCCCTCCACTTT
V gene: TRBV5-1
J gene: TRBJ1-6
D gene: -
clone size: -

CDR3 protein: CASRDRDVPGNTIYF
CDR3 DNA: TGTGCCAGCCGGGACAGGGACGTTCCTGGAAACACCATATATTTT
V gene: TRBV19
J gene: TRBJ1-3
D gene: TRBD1
clone size: -

CDR3 protein: CASSQRGGELFF
CDR3 DNA: TGTGCCAGCAGCCAACGAGGCGGGGAGCTGTTTTTT
V gene: TRBV11-1
J gene: TRBJ2-2
D gene: -
clone size: medium-sized

CDR3 protein: CASQTSGGTDTQYF
CDR3 DNA: TGTGCCAGCCAGACTAGCGGAGGTACAGATACGCAGTATTTT
V gene: TRBV19
J gene: TRBJ2-3
D gene: TRBD2
clone size: medium-sized

CDR3 protein: CASSIHVDATEAFF
CDR3 DNA: TGTGCCAGTAGTATACACGTAGATGCCACTGAAGCTTTCTTT
V gene: TRBV19
J gene: TRBJ1-1
D gene: -
clone size: -